These T cell receptor beta chains were read from a single sample in a study of blood T cell repertoires in COVID-19. Assay: immunoSEQ multiplex PCR; the TCRdb copy retains only in-frame clones and omits some. Among more than 60,000 clones, around 87% were seen once, and the ten largest hold approximately 7%. The sequencing input was peripheral blood. These TCRs come from a man aged 55 to 70 with acute or convalescent COVID-19. CDR3s include the opening cysteine and the closing phenylalanine or tryptophan. A D gene is named only where the DNA matches it firmly. Not every row has a clone size; where given, it reads once, few, many or a size class.

size	V	J	D	DNA	CDR3
-	TRBV4-3	TRBJ1-4	-	TGCGCCAGCAGCCAAGTGACAGCTCCTAATGAAAAACTGTTTTTT	CASSQVTAPNEKLFF
-	TRBV5-5	TRBJ1-1	-	TGTGCCAGCAGCTTGGACTGGAACACTGAAGCTTTCTTT	CASSLDWNTEAFF
-	TRBV7-2	TRBJ1-5	-	TGTGCCAGCAGCTTAGGCACAGTTGGTCAGCCCCAGCATTTT	CASSLGTVGQPQHF
few	TRBV5-1	TRBJ1-2	TRBD1	TGCGCCAGCAGCTGGGGACAGGGGCGCAACTATGGCTACACCTTC	CASSWGQGRNYGYTF
-	TRBV2	TRBJ1-1	-	TGTGCCAGCAGTGAGGCAGTTCTGAACACTGAAGCTTTCTTT	CASSEAVLNTEAFF
-	TRBV5-1	TRBJ2-2	-	TGCGCCAGCAGCTTGGCTCAGGGTCCCTTTAACACCGGGGAGCTGTTTTTT	CASSLAQGPFNTGELFF
-	TRBV9	TRBJ1-3	-	TGTGCCAGCAGCGTTAATGGGGGCTTCTCTGGAAACACCATATATTTT	CASSVNGGFSGNTIYF
-	TRBV5-1	TRBJ1-4	-	TGCGCCAGCAGCTTGGCCAGGGGTGAAAAACTGTTTTTT	CASSLARGEKLFF
-	TRBV5-1	TRBJ1-2	TRBD1	TGCGCCAGCAGCCGCGACAGGGGTTATGGCTACACCTTC	CASSRDRGYGYTF
-	TRBV4-3	TRBJ2-7	TRBD2	TGCGCCAGCAGCCAAACTAGCGGGGGCCAAGCCTACGAGCAGTACTTC	CASSQTSGGQAYEQYF
-	TRBV7-8	TRBJ1-2	TRBD1	TGTGCCAGCAGCCCCATGAGGGACAGGGCTAACTATGGCTACACCTTC	CASSPMRDRANYGYTF
once	TRBV5-8	TRBJ2-3	TRBD2	TGTGCCACGAAGCGGGGGTACACAGATACGCAGTATTTT	CATKRGYTDTQYF
-	TRBV7-9	TRBJ1-2	TRBD1	TGTGCCAGCAGCAACTTACAGGGGATCGGGCACTATGGCTACACCTTC	CASSNLQGIGHYGYTF
-	TRBV6-1	TRBJ2-1	-	TGTGCCAGCAGTGAAGAGGGCTGGGGGGGGGCGCAGTTCTTC	CASSEEGWGGAQFF
-	TRBV9	TRBJ2-1	TRBD2	TGTGCCAGCAGCGGACTACTAGCGGGGGGGACCTATGAGGGGAATGAGCAGTTCTTC	CASSGLLAGGTYEGNEQFF
-	TRBV7-2	TRBJ1-5	-	TGTGCCAGCAGCTTGGGTACAGCTCAGCCCCAGCATTTT	CASSLGTAQPQHF
-	TRBV18	TRBJ2-2	TRBD1	TGTGCCAGCTCACCACCTGTTGGACAGGGGGCAAGTTTCGCCGGGGAGCTGTTTTTT	CASSPPVGQGASFAGELFF
-	TRBV3-1/TRBV3-2	TRBJ2-1	TRBD2	TGTGCCAGCAGCCAGAGGACTAGCGTGGATGAGCAGTTCTTC	CASSQRTSVDEQFF
-	TRBV6-2/TRBV6-3	TRBJ1-5	-	TGTGCCAGCAGTACTACAGGGCGGGCTCAGCCCCAGCATTTT	CASSTTGRAQPQHF
-	TRBV9	TRBJ2-7	TRBD2	TGTGCCAGCAGCGTCAACTTAGCGGGGGACTACTCCTACGAGCAGTACTTC	CASSVNLAGDYSYEQYF
-	TRBV5-1	TRBJ2-3	TRBD2	TGCGCCAGCAGAATAAGCGGGACCACAGATACGCAGTATTTT	CASRISGTTDTQYF